Below, 27 T cell receptor beta chains from the same sample are listed, as sequenced in a study of vaccination effects on CD4 cells after COVID-19. Assay: immunoSEQ multiplex PCR; the TCRdb copy retains only in-frame clones and omits some. The repertoire holds more than 20,000 clones, with more than 65% as singletons. Antigen-specific CD4+ T cells were first expanded with viral peptide pools by the ViraFEST assay and only then sequenced. With 9 to 11 days of culture completed, CD4+ T cells were isolated. Subjects were given two BNT162b2 or mRNA-1273 vaccine doses. These receptors have no known antigen. The sequences come from CD4+ T cells from PBMCs cultured with HCoV-NL63 spike peptides, collected after COVID-19 vaccination. Source of these receptors: a human donor who received a COVID-19 vaccine.

V is TRBV5-1 and J is TRBJ1-2, with TRBD1 as a possible D gene (5 bases). The germline V gene has CDR1 SGHRS and CDR2 YFSETQ. This CDR3 is built from 15 residues. The V end was cut by 5 bases, the J end by 9 bases, with 23 bases between. CDR3 nucleotide sequence: TGCGCCAGCAGTCCTGGCGGGGGGGGTTATGGAAGCTACACCTTC. Its translation is CASSPGGGGYGSYTF.

In DNA, the CDR3 is TGTGCCACCAGTGATGAAAGGCGGACCCGGCTGTTTTTT. Its protein is CATSDERRTRLFF. The chain joins TRBV24-1 to TRBJ2-2; no firm D call. V lost 3 bases to trimming and J lost 13 bases, with 14 bases between them. Per the germline V gene, CDR1 is KGHDR and CDR2 is SFDVKD. The CDR3 contains 13 residues.

This clone was detected only once. The V call is TRBV9, the J call TRBJ2-7; a weak D match, TRBD2 (6 bases). The CDR3 consists of 13 residues. CDR1 and CDR2 from the germline V gene are SGDLS and YYNGEE. Trimming stripped 5 bases from V and 7 bases from J, with 16 bases between. The CDR3 sequence is CASRAIGGGEQYF. As DNA, the CDR3 is TGTGCCAGCAGAGCAATTGGGGGAGGAGAGCAGTACTTC.

The V call is TRBV10-1, the J call TRBJ2-3, with D perhaps given as TRBD1 or TRBD2 (5 bases each). Trimming took 5 bases from V and 3 from J, leaving 9 bases between them. The CDR3 runs 13 residues. CDR1 is WNHNN, CDR2 SYGVQD, per germline (reference sequence). This CDR3 is CASSRGLTDTQYF. As DNA, the CDR3 is TGCGCCAGCAGTCGGGGCCTGACAGATACGCAGTATTTT.

The J gene is TRBJ2-2, the V gene TRBV9; 15 bases align to TRBD2. Germline loops: CDR1 SGDLS, CDR2 YYNGEE. This CDR3 spans 18 amino acids. The ends lost 3 bases at V and 4 bases at J; junction bases unmatched: 7. This CDR3 reads CASSGGLAGGSGTGELFF. DNA of the CDR3: TGTGCCAGCAGCGGGGGACTAGCGGGAGGCTCGGGCACCGGGGAGCTGTTTTTT.

V gene TRBV6-5 combines with J gene TRBJ2-5; D is tentatively TRBD1 or TRBD2 (6 bases each). Trimming left V 7 bases short and J 5 bases short, with 14 bases between. The CDR3 contains 13 residues. Germline V gene data show CDR1 as MNHEY and CDR2 as SVGAGI. The CDR3 bases are TGTGCCAGCACCGTGGGGGGCTTGGAGACCCAGTACTTC. It specifies CASTVGGLETQYF.

The rearrangement joins TRBV5-1 to TRBJ1-6; D not resolved. This CDR3 has 14 amino acids. Germline assignment: CDR1 SGHRS and CDR2 YFSETQ. The germline V and J ends were trimmed by 0 bases and 7 bases, with 8 bases remaining between them. The CDR3 sequence: CASSLEGGNSPLHF. The CDR3 DNA reads TGCGCCAGCAGCTTGGAAGGAGGGAATTCACCCCTCCACTTT. Together with reference TRBV5-1 and TRBJ1-6, the CDR3 gives the full variable domain: KAGVTQTPRYLIKTRGQQVTLSCSPISGHRSVSWYQQTPGQGLQFLFEYFSETQRNKGNFPGRFSGRQFSNSRSEMNVSTLELGDSALYLCASSLEGGNSPLHFGNGTRLTVT.

This clone has only a few counts. The V and J genes are TRBV2 and TRBJ2-5; D is unresolved. The CDR3 length is 13 residues. CDR1 is SNHLY and CDR2 is FYNNEI in the germline V gene. V lost 8 bases and J 5 bases, leaving 15 bases between the germline ends. The CDR3, as DNA: TGTGCCAGCGGGATTGACGGCCCGGAGACCCAGTACTTC. Its translation: CASGIDGPETQYF.

V usage is TRBV19 and J usage is TRBJ1-2; D remains unclear. The germline gives CDR1 LNHDA, CDR2 SQIVND (reference sequence). Trimming took 7 bases from V and 6 from J, leaving 9 bases between them. The length of the CDR3 is 11 residues. Here the CDR3 DNA reads TGTGCCAGTAACGGTAGGAATGGCTACACCTTC. This sequence encodes CASNGRNGYTF.

This chain uses TRBV27 with TRBJ2-1; 8 bases match TRBD2. CDR1 MNHEY and CDR2 SMNVEV come from the germline V gene (reference sequence). The CDR3 is 15 residues long. V lost 3 bases to trimming and J lost 0 bases; unmatched junction nucleotides: 1. The CDR3 DNA is TGTGCCAGCAGTTTGGGGACTAGCTCCTACAATGAGCAGTTCTTC. Translation gives CASSLGTSSYNEQFF.

V and J are TRBV12-3 or TRBV12-4 and TRBJ1-5; TRBD1 is a possible D gene (6 bases). The CDR3 has 13 amino acids. Trimming shortened V by 2 bases and J by 7 bases, and 9 bases separated the two germline ends. Written as DNA, the CDR3 is TGTGCCAGCAGTTTAAGGGGGTCCCAGCCCCAGCATTTT. Translation: CASSLRGSQPQHF.

This clone has more than one count but fewer than ten. CDR3 sequence reads: CASSLPGTGGWSYEQYF. The CDR3 nucleotides are TGCGCCAGCAGTTTGCCGGGGACAGGGGGTTGGTCCTACGAGCAGTACTTC. The chain carries TRBV5-1 and TRBJ2-7; 11 positions match TRBD1. CDR1 is SGHRS and CDR2 is YFSETQ in the germline V gene. CDR3 length equals 17 residues. V was pared by 5 bases and J by 1 base, with 11 bases of the junction left unmatched.

This sequence joins TRBV2 and TRBJ2-7; 9 nucleotides align to TRBD2. Germline trimming cut 3 bases from V and 2 bases from J; bases unmatched to any gene: 2. The CDR3 totals 14 residues. Germline CDR1 SNHLY, CDR2 FYNNEI. The CDR3 DNA reads TGTGCCAGCAGTGATGCGGGAGGGACCTACGAGCAGTACTTC. This sequence encodes CASSDAGGTYEQYF.

V is TRBV24-1 and J is TRBJ2-2; the match to TRBD2 covers 10 bases. Trimming took 10 bases from V and 5 from J; bases not matched to a gene: 6. The CDR3 loop spans 14 amino acids. Germline V CDR1 and CDR2: KGHDR, SFDVKD. CDR3 bases: TGTGCCACGGGTGGACTAGCGGAGACCGGGGAGCTGTTTTTT. It yields the protein CATGGLAETGELFF.

The J gene is TRBJ1-5, the V gene TRBV6-6; no clear D. The CDR3 contains 14 residues. The V end lost 2 bases, the J end lost 3 bases, and 8 bases lay between the germline ends. Germline V gene sequence: CDR1 MNHNY, CDR2 SVGAGI (reference sequence). The CDR3 region is CASSYRGNNQPQHF. CDR3 bases: TGTGCCAGCAGTTACCGAGGAAACAATCAGCCCCAGCATTTT.

The chain joins TRBV18 to TRBJ2-1; D is ambiguous. The CDR3 consists of 13 residues. Germline CDR1 KGHSH, CDR2 LQKENI. Trimming removed 3 bases at V and 6 bases at J, with 9 bases between. The CDR3 region is CASSPFFANEQFF. In nucleotides, the CDR3 is TGTGCCAGCTCACCTTTTTTCGCCAATGAGCAGTTCTTC.

This clone was seen more than once but under ten times. J is TRBJ2-2 and V is TRBV6-1; D remains ambiguous. V was trimmed by 3 bases and J by 5 bases, leaving 10 bases between them. This CDR3 region has 14 residues. Germline CDR1 MNHNS, CDR2 SASEGT. The CDR3 region is CASSETFSTGELFF. The CDR3 DNA reads TGTGCCAGCAGTGAGACTTTCTCTACCGGGGAGCTGTTTTTT.

The chain joins TRBV5-1 to TRBJ2-2, with 10 bases aligning to TRBD2. With 2 bases clipped from V and 3 bases from J, the junction kept 4 bases outside the gene matches. Germline-derived CDR1 and CDR2 are SGHRS and YFSETQ. The CDR3 extends over 16 amino acids. The CDR3 is CASSFLAGVDTGELFF. The CDR3 nucleotides read TGCGCCAGCAGCTTTCTAGCGGGAGTCGACACCGGGGAGCTGTTTTTT.

The chain joins TRBV14 to TRBJ2-7, with 10 bases fitting TRBD2. Germline assignment: CDR1 SGHDN and CDR2 FVKESK. The CDR3 loop spans 18 amino acids. V was clipped by 0 bases and J by 6 bases; unmatched bases: 14. CDR3 sequence (DNA): TGTGCCAGCAGCCAAGATTACCTCGCTCTAGCGGGAGTCTTCGAGCAGTACTTC. This codes for CASSQDYLALAGVFEQYF.

The V call is TRBV2, the J call TRBJ1-1; no clear D gene. V lost 4 bases, J lost 2 bases, and 8 bases lay in between. Per germline, CDR1 SNHLY and CDR2 FYNNEI. The CDR3 runs to 13 residues. The CDR3 loop reads CASSGSRNTEAFF. CDR3 in DNA: TGTGCCAGCAGTGGGAGTCGCAACACTGAAGCTTTCTTT.

The genes are TRBV10-3 and TRBJ1-4, with a tentative D call TRBD1 (5 bases). V was clipped by 2 bases and J by 1 base, with 8 bases between them. This CDR3 contains 15 residues. Germline V lookup: CDR1 ENHRY, CDR2 SYGVKD. The CDR3: CAISEGQGTNEKLFF. As DNA, the CDR3 is TGTGCCATCAGTGAGGGGCAGGGAACTAATGAAAAACTGTTTTTT.

The chain combines TRBV5-1 with TRBJ2-7, with 8 bases aligning to TRBD2. Trimming took 5 bases from V and 2 from J; bases not matched to a gene: 9. The CDR3 spans 15 residues. Germline V gene sequence: CDR1 SGHRS, CDR2 YFSETQ. The CDR3 DNA follows: TGCGCCAGCAGACCAAAAGCGGGGGAAACCTACGAGCAGTACTTC. Protein: CASRPKAGETYEQYF.

V is TRBV18 and J is TRBJ1-2, with D unresolved. The V gene lost 2 bases and the J gene lost 3 bases, with 7 bases spanning the gap. This CDR3 is 13 amino acids long. Germline CDR1 and CDR2: KGHSH and LQKENI. The CDR3 DNA reads TGTGCCAGCTCACCAGAGAACTACTATGGCTACACCTTC. Translation gives CASSPENYYGYTF. Variable domain in full (rest from reference TRBV18 and TRBJ1-2): NAGVMQNPRHLVRRRGQEARLRCSPMKGHSHVYWYRQLPEEGLKFMVYLQKENIIDESGMPKERFSAEFPKEGPSILRIQQVVRGDSAAYFCASSPENYYGYTFGSGTRLTVV.

The chain is built from TRBV6-5 and TRBJ2-7; 8 bases are a match to TRBD2. CDR1 is MNHEY and CDR2 is SVGAGI in the germline V gene. There are 15 residues in the CDR3. Germline trimming cut 5 bases from V and 5 bases from J; bases unmatched to any gene: 11. CDR3 region: CASSRRTSLPDEQYF. The CDR3 nucleotides are TGTGCCAGCAGTCGCCGGACTAGCCTACCTGACGAGCAGTACTTC.

The gene calls are TRBV3-1 (or the pseudogene TRBV3-2) and TRBJ2-5; D might be TRBD2 (7 bases). The CDR3 contains 14 residues. The germline CDR1 and CDR2 sequences are LGHDT and YNNKEL (reference sequence). The V gene lost 3 bases and the J gene lost 3 bases, with 11 bases spanning the gap. Here the CDR3 DNA reads TGTGCCAGCAGCCACGAAGGGGGGGAAGAGACCCAGTACTTC. This gives the protein CASSHEGGEETQYF.

The rearrangement links TRBV24-1 to TRBJ1-2; 9 bases fit TRBD1. Unmatched junction bases numbered 3, after V lost 3 bases and J lost 2 bases. Germline CDR1 reads KGHDR; CDR2 reads SFDVKD. The CDR3 length is 15 residues. The DNA for the CDR3 is TGTGCCACCAGTGATCGGGACAGGGCAAACTATGGCTACACCTTC. It specifies CATSDRDRANYGYTF.

CDR3 residues: CASSADRGPNEKLFF. CDR3 nucleotides: TGTGCCAGCAGCGCCGACAGGGGGCCTAATGAAAAACTGTTTTTT. This sequence joins TRBV9 and TRBJ1-4; 10 positions match TRBD1. The length of the CDR3 is 15 residues. The V and J ends lost 3 bases and 3 bases, in that order; junction bases with no gene match: 2. Germline V gene data show CDR1 as SGDLS and CDR2 as YYNGEE.